Listed below are T cell receptor beta chains from one sample, sequenced in a study of T cells in Graves' hyperthyroidism and ophthalmopathy. TCRdb processed the multiplex PCR reads anew with MiXCR; each CDR3 protein has one entry. The sample contains 250,000 to 300,000 distinct CDR3 sequences, roughly 14% of which appear only once. Sample: blood. These receptors originate from a woman between 40 and 50 years old with Graves' hyperthyroidism that later progressed to Graves' ophthalmopathy. CDR3s include the opening cysteine and the closing phenylalanine or tryptophan. The order of the fields is J gene, clone size, D gene, V gene, CDR3 protein, CDR3 DNA. D genes are given only for firm matches. A row's size may be missing; if present it is once, few, many or a size class.

>TRBJ1-1|-|-|TRBV25-1
CASSKTTPGTEAFF
TGTGCCAGCAGTAAGACAACTCCGGGCACTGAAGCTTTCTTT
>TRBJ1-6|-|-|TRBV30
CAWSVQEVDNSPLHF
TGTGCCTGGAGTGTACAAGAAGTCGATAATTCACCCCTCCACTTT
>TRBJ2-3|many|TRBD2|TRBV6-1
CASRAGTSIDTQYF
TGTGCCAGCAGAGCCGGGACTAGCATTGATACGCAGTATTTT
>TRBJ2-1|many|TRBD2|TRBV5-6
CASSWGGNEQFF
TGTGCCAGCAGCTGGGGGGGGAATGAGCAGTTCTTC
>TRBJ1-4|many|-|TRBV11-2
CASSLWDATNEKLFF
TGTGCCAGCAGCTTATGGGATGCAACTAATGAAAAACTGTTTTTT
>TRBJ2-1|many|-|TRBV7-9
CASSLVGMAGEQFF
TGTGCCAGCAGCTTAGTAGGGATGGCGGGTGAGCAGTTCTTC
>TRBJ2-5|few|TRBD2|TRBV20-1
CSATKTSGRSQETQYF
TGCAGTGCTACGAAGACTAGCGGGAGATCCCAAGAGACCCAGTACTTC
>TRBJ2-3|-|-|TRBV27
CASSLGRQSTDTQYF
TGTGCCAGCAGTTTGGGCAGACAAAGCACAGATACGCAGTATTTT
>TRBJ2-3|many|-|TRBV2
CASSVGDTQYF
TGTGCCAGCAGCGTGGGGGATACGCAGTATTTT
>TRBJ2-7|-|-|TRBV7-9
CASTHSFGDYEQYF
TGTGCCAGCACTCATTCGTTCGGTGACTACGAGCAGTACTTC
>TRBJ2-7|few|-|TRBV7-3
CASNVRGAEYEQYF
TGTGCCAGCAACGTCCGTGGGGCGGAGTACGAGCAGTACTTC
>TRBJ2-7|many|-|TRBV28
CASSFWVADVREQYF
TGTGCCAGCAGTTTTTGGGTCGCGGACGTTCGCGAGCAGTACTTC
>TRBJ2-1|many|TRBD2|TRBV11-2
CASSRLTSGSSYNEQFF
TGTGCCAGCAGCCGTCTTACTAGCGGGAGTTCCTACAATGAGCAGTTCTTC
>TRBJ2-5|many|TRBD2|TRBV10-3
CASARGGPQETQYF
TGTGCTTCGGCTCGCGGGGGACCCCAAGAGACCCAGTACTTC